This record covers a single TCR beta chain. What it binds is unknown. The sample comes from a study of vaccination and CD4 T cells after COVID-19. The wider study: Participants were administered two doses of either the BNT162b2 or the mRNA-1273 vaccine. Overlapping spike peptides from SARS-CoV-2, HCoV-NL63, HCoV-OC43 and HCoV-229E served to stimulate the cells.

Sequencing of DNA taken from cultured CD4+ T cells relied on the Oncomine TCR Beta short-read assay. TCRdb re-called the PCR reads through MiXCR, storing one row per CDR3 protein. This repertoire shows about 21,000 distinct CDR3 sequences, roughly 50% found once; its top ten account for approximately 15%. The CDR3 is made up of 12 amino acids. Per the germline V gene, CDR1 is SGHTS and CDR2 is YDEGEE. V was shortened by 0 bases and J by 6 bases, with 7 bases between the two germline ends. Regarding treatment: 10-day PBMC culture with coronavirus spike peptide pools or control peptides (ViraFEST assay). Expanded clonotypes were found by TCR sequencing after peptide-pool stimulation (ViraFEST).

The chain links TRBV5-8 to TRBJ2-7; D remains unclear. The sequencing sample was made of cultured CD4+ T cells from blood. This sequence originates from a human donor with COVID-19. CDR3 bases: TGTGCCAGCAGCTTGGTGCTGATCGAGCAGTACTTC. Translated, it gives CASSLVLIEQYF.